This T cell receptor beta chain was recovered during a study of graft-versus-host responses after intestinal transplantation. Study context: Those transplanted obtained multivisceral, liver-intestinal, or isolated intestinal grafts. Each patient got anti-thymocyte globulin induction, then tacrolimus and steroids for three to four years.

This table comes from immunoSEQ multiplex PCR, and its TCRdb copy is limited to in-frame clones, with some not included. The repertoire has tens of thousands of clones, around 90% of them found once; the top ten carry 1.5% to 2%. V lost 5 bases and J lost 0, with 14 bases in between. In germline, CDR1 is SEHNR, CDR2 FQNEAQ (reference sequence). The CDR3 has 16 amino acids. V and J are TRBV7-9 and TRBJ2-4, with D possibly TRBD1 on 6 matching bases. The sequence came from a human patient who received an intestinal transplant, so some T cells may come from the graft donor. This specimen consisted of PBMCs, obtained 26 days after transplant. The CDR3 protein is CASSHGGQLAKNIQYF. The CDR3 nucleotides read TGTGCCAGCAGCCATGGGGGACAACTAGCCAAAAACATTCAGTACTTC.